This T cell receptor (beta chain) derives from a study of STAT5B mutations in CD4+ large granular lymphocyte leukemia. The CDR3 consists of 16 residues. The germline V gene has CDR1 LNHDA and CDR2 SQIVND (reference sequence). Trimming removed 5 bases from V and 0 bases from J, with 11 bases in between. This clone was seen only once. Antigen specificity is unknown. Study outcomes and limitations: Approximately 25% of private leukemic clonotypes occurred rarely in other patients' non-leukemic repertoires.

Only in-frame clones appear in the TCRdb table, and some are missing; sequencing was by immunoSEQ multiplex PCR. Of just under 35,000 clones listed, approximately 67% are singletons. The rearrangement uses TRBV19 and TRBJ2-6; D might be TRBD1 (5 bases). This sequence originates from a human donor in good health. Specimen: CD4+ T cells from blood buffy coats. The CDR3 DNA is TGTGCCAGTAGTCCTCGACAGTCCTCTGGGGCCAACGTCCTGACTTTC. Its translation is CASSPRQSSGANVLTF. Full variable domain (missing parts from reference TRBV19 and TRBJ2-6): DGGITQSPKYLFRKEGQNVTLSCEQNLNHDAMYWYRQDPGQGLRLIYYSQIVNDFQKGDIAEGYSVSREKKESFPLTVTSAQKNPTAFYLCASSPRQSSGANVLTFGAGSRLTVL.